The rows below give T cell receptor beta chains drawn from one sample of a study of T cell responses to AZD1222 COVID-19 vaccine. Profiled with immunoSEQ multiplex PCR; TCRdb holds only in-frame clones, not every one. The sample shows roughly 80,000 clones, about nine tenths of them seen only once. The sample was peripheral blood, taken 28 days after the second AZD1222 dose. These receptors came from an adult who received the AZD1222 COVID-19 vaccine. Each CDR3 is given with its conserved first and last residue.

CDR3: CATSRGGSNQPQHF; V: TRBV15
CDR3: CASSLGQGAYNEQFF; V: TRBV5-1
CDR3: CASSQDGGGYTF; V: TRBV3-1/TRBV3-2
CDR3: CASSARQGYTGELFF; V: TRBV5-8
CDR3: CASSIVGMGGNTIYF; V: TRBV19
CDR3: CASRPGVRGRPLYGYTF; V: TRBV28
CDR3: CASSLGAGWDTEAFF; V: TRBV11-3
CDR3: CASSLAAQPQHF; V: TRBV12-3/TRBV12-4
CDR3: CAWAPFSGNTIYF; V: TRBV30
CDR3: CASRGQRTGEKGGLKAFF; V: TRBV6-7
CDR3: CASSLGLAGDINEQFF; V: TRBV5-4
CDR3: CASRQDPTGELFF; V: TRBV7-9
CDR3: CSGLTGNRYGYTF; V: TRBV29-1
CDR3: CASSLESAHNEKLFF; V: TRBV5-1
CDR3: CASAWGGRMSEQYF; V: TRBV11-2
CDR3: CASSLNTEAFF; V: TRBV5-6
CDR3: CSVEELARLVNQPQHF; V: TRBV29-1
CDR3: CATHRATNSPLHF; V: TRBV12-3/TRBV12-4
CDR3: CASSQALGGGETQYF; V: TRBV4-2
CDR3: CASSPRTGIQETQYF; V: TRBV11-3
CDR3: CASSAGMSYEQYF; V: TRBV2
CDR3: CASSLGPDTEAFF; V: TRBV11-3
CDR3: CASRPGGLEKLFF; V: TRBV6-5